Listed below are T cell receptor beta chains from one sample, sequenced in a study of cytomegalovirus exposure and HLA in healthy donors. The assay was immunoSEQ multiplex PCR, and TCRdb's table has in-frame clones only and misses some. The sample has some 61,000 clones, approximately 97% seen once. Source material: PBMCs. The origin of the receptors is a woman aged 18-35 years in good health and CMV-seropositive. The CDR3 runs from the conserved cysteine through the conserved F or W. A D gene is named only where the DNA matches it firmly. For some rows the clone size is stated as once, few or many, or as a class when expanded; others skip it.

abundance,j_gene,d_gene,v_gene,CDR3aa,CDR3nt
few,TRBJ2-5,TRBD1,TRBV5-6,CASSLVTGGETQYF,TGTGCCAGCAGCTTGGTTACAGGGGGGGAGACCCAGTACTTC
once,TRBJ1-1,TRBD1,TRBV19,CASSTWGQGNTEAFF,TGTGCCAGTAGTACCTGGGGACAGGGGAACACTGAAGCTTTCTTT
NA,TRBJ2-3,NA,TRBV20-1,CSAHSDTQYF,TGCAGTGCCCATTCAGATACGCAGTATTTT
NA,TRBJ2-7,TRBD2,TRBV28,CASSSLASGKQYF,TGTGCCAGCAGTTCCCTTGCTAGCGGTAAGCAGTACTTC
NA,TRBJ1-1,TRBD1,TRBV28,CASSRAGRGRRNTEAFF,TGTGCCAGCAGCCGCGCGGGCAGGGGGAGGAGGAACACTGAAGCTTTCTTT
once,TRBJ2-7,TRBD2,TRBV15,CATSRATSGYYEQYF,TGTGCCACCAGCAGAGCCACTAGCGGTTACTACGAGCAGTACTTC
NA,TRBJ2-3,TRBD1,TRBV14,CASSQTGGTDTQYF,TGTGCCAGCAGCCAGACAGGGGGCACAGATACGCAGTATTTT
NA,TRBJ1-1,NA,TRBV11-3,CASSGTGTEAFF,TGTGCCAGCAGCGGGACTGGCACTGAAGCTTTCTTT
NA,TRBJ2-7,NA,TRBV25-1,CASSARPTVLNPYEQYF,TGTGCCAGCAGTGCCCGCCCTACGGTTCTGAACCCCTACGAGCAGTACTTC
NA,TRBJ2-7,TRBD1,TRBV28,CASSFVPGGNEQYF,TGTGCCAGCAGTTTTGTCCCAGGGGGTAACGAGCAGTACTTC
NA,TRBJ2-1,TRBD2,TRBV11-2,CASSPWTSGSSYNEQFF,TGTGCCAGCAGCCCTTGGACTAGCGGGAGCTCCTACAATGAGCAGTTCTTC
NA,TRBJ2-2,TRBD1,TRBV12-5,CASGFWGQGTDTGELFF,TGTGCTAGTGGTTTTTGGGGACAGGGGACGGACACCGGGGAGCTGTTTTTT
NA,TRBJ1-1,NA,TRBV9,CASSSGGEAFF,TGTGCCAGCAGCTCCGGCGGTGAAGCTTTCTTT
NA,TRBJ1-1,TRBD1,TRBV9,CASSDPGQGNTEAFF,TGTGCCAGCAGCGACCCGGGACAGGGGAACACTGAAGCTTTCTTT
NA,TRBJ1-3,NA,TRBV21-1,CASSKALHRHSGNTIYF,TGTGCCAGCAGCAAAGCGCTCCACAGGCACTCTGGAAACACCATATATTTT
NA,TRBJ2-6,NA,TRBV2,CASSEIGVPVLTF,TGTGCCAGCAGTGAGATAGGGGTCCCCGTCCTGACTTTC
NA,TRBJ2-3,TRBD1,TRBV7-9,CASSLGQGVNTQYF,TGTGCCAGCAGCCTGGGACAGGGTGTCAATACGCAGTATTTT
NA,TRBJ2-3,NA,TRBV9,CASSSVGAYTDTQYF,TGTGCCAGCAGCTCAGTGGGGGCCTACACAGATACGCAGTATTTT
once,TRBJ2-1,NA,TRBV7-9,CASSSARGGSYNEQFF,TGTGCCAGCAGCTCCGCTAGGGGGGGCTCCTACAATGAGCAGTTCTTC
NA,TRBJ2-3,NA,TRBV18,CASSLAGGRNTQYF,TGTGCCAGCTCACTGGCCGGGGGTCGGAATACGCAGTATTTT
NA,TRBJ2-1,TRBD2,TRBV9,CASSPRLARSYNEQFF,TGTGCCAGCAGCCCCCGACTAGCACGTTCCTACAATGAGCAGTTCTTC
NA,TRBJ2-1,NA,TRBV10-1,CASSESGGGEQFF,TGCGCCAGCAGTGAGTCAGGGGGTGGGGAGCAGTTCTTC
NA,TRBJ2-1,NA,TRBV6-5,CASSPLTGLNNEQFF,TGTGCCAGCAGTCCCCTGACAGGACTCAACAATGAGCAGTTCTTC
once,TRBJ2-7,TRBD1,TRBV30,CAWTGGGYEQYF,TGTGCCTGGACAGGGGGTGGCTACGAGCAGTACTTC
NA,TRBJ1-2,NA,TRBV7-2,CASSSVGALPEGYTF,TGTGCCAGCAGCTCGGTTGGAGCCCTTCCCGAAGGCTACACCTTC
NA,TRBJ1-2,TRBD1,TRBV28,CASSPLGGSRHGYTF,TGTGCCAGCAGTCCCTTAGGGGGCAGTAGGCATGGCTACACCTTC
NA,TRBJ2-2,NA,TRBV28,CASSFPGTANTGELFF,TGTGCCAGCAGTTTCCCCGGAACAGCGAACACCGGGGAGCTGTTTTTT
few,TRBJ2-1,NA,TRBV7-8,CASSQEAGAGNEQFF,TGTGCCAGCAGCCAGGAGGCAGGGGCGGGCAATGAGCAGTTCTTC
NA,TRBJ2-7,TRBD1,TRBV5-1,CASSWTGGYEQYF,TGCGCCAGCAGCTGGACAGGGGGCTACGAGCAGTACTTC
NA,TRBJ2-1,TRBD2,TRBV10-2,CASSPSGTYNEQFF,TGCGCCAGCAGCCCTAGCGGTACCTACAATGAGCAGTTCTTC
NA,TRBJ2-4,NA,TRBV6-1,CASSVGTPKNIQYF,TGTGCCAGCAGTGTCGGGACACCCAAAAACATTCAGTACTTC
NA,TRBJ2-3,TRBD1,TRBV7-9,CASSRPSGQGVVTQYF,TGTGCCAGCAGCCGCCCATCGGGACAGGGCGTCGTTACGCAGTATTTT
NA,TRBJ1-2,NA,TRBV19,CASGGPVEGYTF,TGTGCCAGCGGGGGACCGGTGGAAGGCTACACCTTC
NA,TRBJ2-7,NA,TRBV11-2,CASSEGHPYEQYF,TGTGCCAGCAGCGAGGGACACCCATACGAGCAGTACTTC
NA,TRBJ2-7,NA,TRBV18,CASSSQGPTTYEQYF,TGTGCCAGCTCGTCACAGGGCCCTACTACCTACGAGCAGTACTTC
NA,TRBJ2-7,NA,TRBV30,CAWIRVRSYEQYF,TGTGCCTGGATCAGGGTGCGCTCCTACGAGCAGTACTTC
NA,TRBJ1-5,NA,TRBV19,CASSPQGGNQPQHF,TGTGCCAGTAGTCCTCAGGGTGGCAATCAGCCCCAGCATTTT
NA,TRBJ2-7,TRBD1,TRBV28,CASSFNRGYEQYF,TGTGCCAGCAGTTTTAACAGGGGTTACGAGCAGTACTTC
NA,TRBJ1-4,TRBD1,TRBV6-1,CASSEDRGLGGVTNEKLFF,TGTGCCAGCAGTGAAGACAGGGGGCTTGGGGGGGTGACTAATGAAAAACTGTTTTTT
NA,TRBJ2-3,NA,TRBV6-5,CASSYKLEATDTQYF,TGTGCCAGCAGTTACAAACTAGAGGCCACAGATACGCAGTATTTT
NA,TRBJ2-2,TRBD2,TRBV7-9,CASSLTLAGGVANTGELFF,TGTGCCAGCAGCTTAACATTAGCGGGGGGAGTCGCGAACACCGGGGAGCTGTTTTTT
NA,TRBJ1-2,NA,TRBV4-1,CASSQGAGTPYGYTF,TGCGCCAGCAGCCAAGGGGCCGGGACACCCTATGGCTACACCTTC
NA,TRBJ1-2,NA,TRBV9,CASSAPRETNYGYTF,TGTGCCAGCAGCGCCCCCAGGGAAACTAACTATGGCTACACCTTC
NA,TRBJ2-7,TRBD1,TRBV6-5,CASSRGTGLIHEQYF,TGTGCCAGCTCAAGAGGGACAGGGCTTATACACGAGCAGTACTTC
NA,TRBJ2-1,TRBD1,TRBV9,CASSVGTGGYNEQFF,TGTGCCAGCAGCGTAGGGACAGGGGGATACAATGAGCAGTTCTTC
NA,TRBJ2-7,TRBD2,TRBV2,CARTQRGAYEQYF,TGTGCCAGGACACAGCGGGGGGCCTACGAGCAGTACTTC